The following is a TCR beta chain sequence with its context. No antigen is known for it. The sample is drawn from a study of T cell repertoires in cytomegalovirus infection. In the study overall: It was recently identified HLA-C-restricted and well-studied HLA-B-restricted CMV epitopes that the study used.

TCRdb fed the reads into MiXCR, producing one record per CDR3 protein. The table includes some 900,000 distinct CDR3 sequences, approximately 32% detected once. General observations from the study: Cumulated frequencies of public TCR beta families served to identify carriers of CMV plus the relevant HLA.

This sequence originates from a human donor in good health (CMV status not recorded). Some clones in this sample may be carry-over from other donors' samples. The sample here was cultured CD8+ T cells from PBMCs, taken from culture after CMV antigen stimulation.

CDR3 nucleotides: TGCAGTGCCTGGGACAGGGCGAGCTCCTACGAGCAGTACTTC. It specifies CSAWDRASSYEQYF. The chain uses TRBV20-1 and TRBJ2-7; 9 nucleotides agree with TRBD1. The germline gives CDR1 DFQATT, CDR2 SNEGSKA (reference sequence). The CDR3 contains 14 residues. Unmatched junction bases numbered 6, after V lost 6 bases and J lost 0 bases.